This T cell receptor beta chain was identified during a study of cytomegalovirus exposure and HLA in healthy donors listed by TCRdb under 2017. Regarding the study in general: An earlier analysis of some 600 of the donors reported 276 Gb of sequence data and 95 million to 140 million unique TCR beta sequences obtained from roughly 170 million T cells. The number of donors typed differed by locus, with roughly 620-630 for A, B, C, DRB1 and DQB1, roughly 520 for DQA1, 600 to 610 for DPA1, and some 440 for DPB1. Besides the first cohort of roughly 640 subjects, a separate validation cohort made up of 90 to 150 different subjects was used. About 5 DR-DQ haplotypes were handled as single units for association and clustering, since linkage in the cohort was strong. In the later analysis, no new phenotypic data were used to find candidate immune exposures; instead, reliance was placed on TCR beta sequences and their occurrence across donors. HLA typing included class I and class II loci at four-digit resolution. On average, around 240,000 unique TCR beta nucleotide sequences were sequenced per donor among roughly 430 genotyped donors of the cohort, with roughly a sixth of those sequences being non-productive. An earlier analysis of 500 to 750 of the donors applied high-throughput TCR beta sequencing to assess whether each TCR beta V gene segment acted as functional or pseudogenic. An early release covering roughly 640 HLA-typed donors comprised approximately 290 gigabases of sequencing data and approximately 80 million unique TCR sequences. Using immunosequencing, the study profiled T cell repertoires from 666 subjects and related those repertoires to cytomegalovirus serostatus. The study aimed to test whether cataloging public T cell receptors could reveal signatures of past pathogen exposure. Every repertoire in the discovery cohort had been generated on one and the same sequencing platform. Alongside the repertoire data, information on donor age, sex, ethnicity and CMV serostatus was compiled. A later genetic analysis took genome-wide SNP genotypes for about 55% of the roughly 670 donors and used that subset as a discovery cohort. Of the 398 genotyped donors, roughly 80% fell in the genetic ancestry cluster associated with self-reported Caucasian donors. To study patterns of TCR occurrence, a later analysis re-analyzed previously published TCR beta repertoires from 666 donors and added high-resolution HLA genotyping. The study combined high-throughput TCR immunosequencing, statistical association of individual TCRs with disease status, and machine learning to predict cytomegalovirus infection status. The paper's findings and limits, for the study overall: In a later analysis, HLA-associated TCR beta chains showed more clonal expansion and lower generation probabilities than non-associated chains that were equally common. A later genetic analysis reported fewer N-insertions in productive TCRs among donors in an Asian-associated ancestry cluster than the roughly 720-donor mean. The authors suggested that the approach could potentially be extended to other disease states and immunological phenotypes. Linkage disequilibrium might explain the correlated functional status among segregating V segments, but an unknown experimental factor could not be ruled out. A later analysis reported that several top co-occurrence clusters appeared linked to parvovirus B19, influenza, CMV and Epstein-Barr virus. Fewer than 20 rarely observed V segments, including chromosome 9 orphons, were excluded from the earlier analysis of just under 600 of the donors because counts were too low. In vitro tests confirmed that a few of the cytomegalovirus-associated TCR beta chains recognize cytomegalovirus antigens. For the cohort, immune exposure information was limited to CMV serostatus. In both the original and validation cohorts, the classifier was reported to diagnose cytomegalovirus status with high specificity and sensitivity. When HLA alleles, especially DR and DQ, strongly co-occurred, TCR associations were difficult to assign to individual alleles. According to a later analysis, TCR association rates differed among HLA loci, with DRB1 alleles showing the most associated TCRs and HLA-C alleles showing the fewest. An association between a missense DCLRE1C variant and V-gene and J-gene trimming of TCR beta chains was found in a later genetic analysis and replicated in an independent cohort. A further reported finding was that TCR beta sequences accurately predicted the HLA-A and HLA-B alleles for most subjects in the first cohort. At a false discovery rate of 0.05, a later analysis linked some 17,000 TCR beta sequences to specific HLA alleles. Only TCR beta chains were sequenced in this cohort, and the absence of alpha or paired-chain data limited detectable features. The sequencing pipeline was judged likely to have produced a cluster of highly shared sequence variants as a technical artifact. An earlier analysis of several hundred of the donors showed that most TCR beta V segments appeared in productive rearrangements either about 90% or about 30% of the time, which broadly matched IMGT annotations. A later analysis found that most CMV-associated TCR beta chains appeared HLA-restricted, with HLA associations seemingly driven largely by CMV exposure. Most TCR sequences were observed very rarely across donors, whereas some public TCRs were present in many individuals. Presence/absence analyses assumed roughly uniform sequencing depth across donors, an assumption that may not hold. Because some donors lacked HLA typing at each locus, the association tests relied only on the typed subset. A total of fewer than 200 TCR beta chains were listed by the study as associated with cytomegalovirus.

Libraries were prepared through the immunoSEQ multiplex PCR assay. The multiplex PCR relied on a mix of 60 forward primers for TCR Vbeta segments and 13 reverse primers for TCR Jbeta segments. The CDR3 region of rearranged TCR beta genes was amplified from genomic DNA with a multiplex PCR assay. On the Illumina HiSeq System, the amplified TCR beta libraries were sequenced as 87-base-pair reads. In the paper's pipeline: Across the roughly 700 repertoires, a later analysis counted about 81 million unique TCR beta chains, 9 million to 14 million of which were shared by at least two donors. Raw reads were error-corrected and collapsed into unique sequences by a nearest-neighbor algorithm in which closely related sequences were merged to remove PCR and sequencing errors. To assign V, D and J gene segments, CDR3 sequences were aligned to IMGT reference sequences. Each retained sequence needed at least a six-nucleotide match to both a V gene segment and a J gene segment. Rearrangements were classified as productive when the CDR3 lacked stop codons and remained in frame with V and J, and all other rearrangements were classified as non-productive. Following IMGT convention, CDR3 was defined as the stretch from the second conserved V-encoded cysteine up to the conserved J-encoded phenylalanine. In an earlier analysis of approximately 590 of the donors, sequences lacking an unambiguous match to a single V gene segment were excluded. An earlier analysis of a few hundred of the donors classified V segments as functional when productive rearrangements were above 56.7% and as segregating when the standard deviation between donors was above 5%. A statistical classification framework was built to diagnose cytomegalovirus status from the catalog of TCR beta chain sequences. A later analysis assigned V and J genes by comparing TCR nucleotide sequences with IMGT/GENE-DB human TR gene sequences. A later analysis assigned CDR3 sequences and most-parsimonious VDJ recombination scenarios with the TCRdist pipeline. In a later analysis, each TCR beta chain was defined by its CDR3 amino acid sequence together with its V-gene family, and reads without a unique V-gene family were excluded. As a way to deal with suspected cross-contamination and a sequencing artifact, a later analysis dropped roughly 620 nucleotide sequences that were highly shared and had low generation probability. A later analysis calculated a clonal expansion index for each public chain from normalized within-repertoire ranks of inferred template counts. A later analysis computed generation probabilities with a VDJ recombination model fitted to out-of-frame rearrangements, and checked the results against IGoR. A later analysis scored TCR-TCR, TCR-HLA and TCR-CMV co-occurrence with hypergeometric tests, applying a repertoire-size bias correction to TCR pairs. In a later analysis, false discovery rates were estimated by permuting HLA or CMV assignments 20 times. In a later analysis, co-occurring TCRs were grouped using DBSCAN, with TCRdist sequence similarity added in when clustering inside HLA-allele-positive subsets. Repertoires with fewer than 30,000 or more than 120,000 public chains were left out of co-occurrence clustering, as were a few repertoires with anomalous nucleotide sharing. TCRdb retrieved this table from immuneACCESS and kept in-frame rearrangements only. Not all clones are present; in checked studies, unresolved V genes account for under half, and no reason is known for the remainder. The DNA gave D and trimming, while V, J and clone size come from that table. This specimen's table enumerates 49,000 or so clones. Clones ranked in the top ten supply about 24% of the sample.

The cohort consisted of 666 healthy bone marrow donors. At the time of sampling, all cohort members were nominally healthy, though unrecorded immune exposures were likely present. The donor was CMV seropositive and belonged to the group of 250 to 300 seropositive cohort members. A peripheral blood sample was collected from each donor, and TCR beta sequencing was performed on peripheral blood mononuclear cells. The Qiagen DNeasy Blood Extraction Kit was used to extract genomic DNA from the blood cell samples. On this clone: Its recognized antigen is unknown.

This clonotype originated in a man in his forties or fifties in good health and CMV-seropositive. Sequenced input: PBMCs.

CDR3 region: CASSPLGQASGYTF. Read as DNA, the sequence is TGTGCCAGCAGCCCCCTCGGACAGGCCTCTGGCTACACCTTC. In this chain, TRBV7-3 is recombined with TRBJ1-2, and 7 bases in between align with TRBD1. Based on the germline V gene, the CDR1 and CDR2 sequences are SGHTA and FQGTGA. V is pruned by 5 bases and J by 7 bases, leaving 10 bases of the junction without a gene match. The CDR3 holds 14 amino acids from the cysteine to the phenylalanine. Only the CDR3 part of the read is kept: 42 bases, read in frame from the first base.